This is a list of T cell receptor beta chains from one sample in a study of T-cell reconstitution after alpha-beta-depleted transplantation in children. In TCRdb, the PCR reads were re-called with MiXCR into one record per CDR3 protein. In the table there are around 480,000 distinct CDR3 sequences, less than 35% of which are singletons. The sample consisted of PBMCs from the stem cell graft donor, taken from the stem cell graft. The receptors derive from a human donor who donated a stem cell graft to a child with aplastic anemia. Each CDR3 is given with its conserved first and last residue. Each record gives: V gene, clone size, J gene, D gene, CDR3 protein, CDR3 DNA. D genes are given only for firm matches. Clone size is given for some rows only: seen once, a few or many times, or a class if the clone is expanded.

v_gene: TRBV20-1; abundance: -; j_gene: TRBJ2-1; d_gene: TRBD2; CDR3aa: CSATKLAGTDNEQFF; CDR3nt: TGCAGTGCAACTAAACTAGCGGGAACTGACAATGAGCAGTTCTTC
v_gene: TRBV20-1; abundance: -; j_gene: TRBJ1-1; d_gene: TRBD1; CDR3aa: CSARVPGQGPEAFF; CDR3nt: TGCAGTGCTAGAGTCCCGGGACAGGGACCTGAAGCTTTCTTT
v_gene: TRBV7-8; abundance: -; j_gene: TRBJ2-2; d_gene: -; CDR3aa: CASSVGLGLSRTGELFF; CDR3nt: TGTGCCAGCAGCGTTGGGCTGGGGCTCTCTCGGACCGGGGAGCTGTTTTTT
v_gene: TRBV20-1; abundance: -; j_gene: TRBJ1-2; d_gene: TRBD1; CDR3aa: CSASTSGGSGYTF; CDR3nt: TGCAGTGCTTCGACATCAGGGGGCAGTGGCTACACCTTC
v_gene: TRBV7-2; abundance: few; j_gene: TRBJ2-7; d_gene: TRBD2; CDR3aa: CASSWIGTSGSSYEQYF; CDR3nt: TGTGCCAGCAGCTGGATCGGGACTAGCGGGAGCTCCTACGAGCAGTACTTC
v_gene: TRBV7-2; abundance: -; j_gene: TRBJ2-2; d_gene: -; CDR3aa: CASSLGAGVGSGELFF; CDR3nt: TGTGCCAGCAGCTTAGGGGCAGGGGTGGGCTCCGGGGAGCTGTTTTTT
v_gene: TRBV12-3/TRBV12-4; abundance: few; j_gene: TRBJ2-1; d_gene: -; CDR3aa: CASSLEPDLTYNEQFF; CDR3nt: TGTGCCAGCAGCTTGGAGCCGGACCTCACCTACAATGAGCAGTTCTTC
v_gene: TRBV27; abundance: few; j_gene: TRBJ1-1; d_gene: -; CDR3aa: CASSRGPAPNTEAFF; CDR3nt: TGTGCCAGCAGCCGGGGCCCGGCCCCGAACACTGAAGCTTTCTTT
v_gene: TRBV20-1; abundance: -; j_gene: TRBJ1-5; d_gene: -; CDR3aa: CSALQGVYNQPQHF; CDR3nt: TGCAGTGCTTTACAGGGAGTCTACAATCAGCCCCAGCATTTT
v_gene: TRBV5-1; abundance: few; j_gene: TRBJ2-1; d_gene: -; CDR3aa: CASSLARAGNEQFF; CDR3nt: TGCGCCAGCAGCTTGGCCAGGGCCGGAAATGAGCAGTTCTTC
v_gene: TRBV4-3; abundance: -; j_gene: TRBJ2-4; d_gene: TRBD2; CDR3aa: CASSPSGTLAKNIQYF; CDR3nt: TGCGCCAGCAGCCCTAGCGGGACCCTAGCCAAAAACATTCAGTACTTC
v_gene: TRBV5-1; abundance: -; j_gene: TRBJ2-1; d_gene: -; CDR3aa: CASSLAPLGRNEQFF; CDR3nt: TGCGCCAGCAGCTTGGCGCCCTTAGGGCGCAATGAGCAGTTCTTC
v_gene: TRBV19; abundance: once; j_gene: TRBJ1-1; d_gene: -; CDR3aa: CATRRRRLNTEAFF; CDR3nt: TGTGCCACCAGGAGACGGCGGCTGAACACTGAAGCTTTCTTT
v_gene: TRBV5-1; abundance: -; j_gene: TRBJ2-1; d_gene: -; CDR3aa: CASSVDPIANNEQFF; CDR3nt: TGCGCCAGCAGCGTGGATCCTATCGCCAACAATGAGCAGTTCTTC
v_gene: TRBV7-9; abundance: -; j_gene: TRBJ1-1; d_gene: -; CDR3aa: CASSDRPLMNTEAFF; CDR3nt: TGTGCCAGCAGCGACAGACCTCTTATGAACACTGAAGCTTTCTTT
v_gene: TRBV5-4; abundance: -; j_gene: TRBJ2-3; d_gene: -; CDR3aa: CASSLDRDGTDTQYF; CDR3nt: TGTGCCAGCAGCTTGGACAGGGACGGGACAGATACGCAGTATTTT
v_gene: TRBV7-2; abundance: -; j_gene: TRBJ2-1; d_gene: -; CDR3aa: CASSLAQWFSSYNEQFF; CDR3nt: TGTGCCAGCAGCTTAGCGCAGTGGTTCAGCTCCTACAATGAGCAGTTCTTC
v_gene: TRBV4-3; abundance: -; j_gene: TRBJ2-2; d_gene: TRBD2; CDR3aa: CASSQVGVRREDNTGELFF; CDR3nt: TGCGCCAGCAGCCAAGTGGGGGTGCGGCGGGAGGACAACACCGGGGAGCTGTTTTTT
v_gene: TRBV9; abundance: -; j_gene: TRBJ1-1; d_gene: TRBD1; CDR3aa: CASSGRTGDNTEAFF; CDR3nt: TGTGCCAGCAGCGGACGGACAGGGGACAACACTGAAGCTTTCTTT
v_gene: TRBV20-1; abundance: few; j_gene: TRBJ2-5; d_gene: TRBD1; CDR3aa: CSPRDRSRETQYF; CDR3nt: TGCAGTCCCAGGGACAGGAGTAGAGAGACCCAGTACTTC
v_gene: TRBV6-1; abundance: few; j_gene: TRBJ1-2; d_gene: -; CDR3aa: CASSELAPYGYTF; CDR3nt: TGTGCCAGCAGTGAACTAGCCCCCTATGGCTACACCTTC
v_gene: TRBV12-3/TRBV12-4; abundance: -; j_gene: TRBJ1-1; d_gene: -; CDR3aa: CASSLAATLAFF; CDR3nt: TGTGCCAGCAGTTTGGCCGCGACATTGGCTTTCTTT